The 5 T cell receptor beta chains in this list originate from one sample, sequenced in a study of blood T cell repertoires in COVID-19. Assay: immunoSEQ multiplex PCR; the TCRdb copy retains only in-frame clones and omits some. The table records some 25,000 clones, almost 90% of them present only once. Sequenced input: peripheral blood. Receptors were obtained from a man aged 65 to 79 with acute or convalescent COVID-19.

V and J are TRBV19 and TRBJ1-4; possible D gene TRBD1, 5 bases. Per the germline V gene, CDR1 is LNHDA and CDR2 is SQIVND (reference sequence). The CDR3 totals 14 residues. Trimming took off 4 bases at V and 8 bases at J, with 14 bases between the two ends. CDR3 region: CASSTGWRREKLFF. CDR3 sequence (DNA): TGTGCCAGTAGTACAGGGTGGCGGCGAGAAAAACTGTTTTTT.

The chain couples TRBV4-3 to TRBJ2-7; weak D call: TRBD1 (5 bases). The length of the CDR3 is 13 residues. The V gene's germline CDR1 is LGHNA and CDR2 YSLEER. The germline V and J ends were trimmed by 0 bases and 11 bases, with 14 bases remaining between them. CDR3 nucleotides: TGCGCCAGCAGCCAAGATGGATTAGGGGTAAAGTACTTC. As protein: CASSQDGLGVKYF.

This clone came up a few times. This sequence joins TRBV4-3 and TRBJ2-7; TRBD1 agrees at 7 bases. This CDR3 is built from 13 residues. Germline CDR1 LGHNA, CDR2 YSLEER. V was pared by 0 bases and J by 4 bases, with 0 bases of the junction left unmatched. CDR3 in DNA: TGCGCCAGCAGCCAAGAACAGGGGTACGAGCAGTACTTC. As protein: CASSQEQGYEQYF.

V gene TRBV6-2 or TRBV6-3 combines with J gene TRBJ2-1; D is possibly TRBD2 (5 bases). Germline V gene lookup returns CDR1 MNHEY and CDR2 SVGEGT. The CDR3 contains 14 residues. V lost 6 bases and J lost 9, with 18 bases in between. The CDR3 loop is CASRPTSSRPEQFF. In DNA form, the CDR3 reads TGTGCCAGCAGGCCTACTAGTAGTCGACCTGAGCAGTTCTTC.

The CDR3 reads CASSPRTSGYSSYNEQFF. For the CDR3, the DNA is TGTGCCAGCAGCCCCCGGACTAGCGGATATAGCTCCTACAATGAGCAGTTCTTC. The V call is TRBV5-4, the J call TRBJ2-1; TRBD2 matches at 10 bases. CDR3 length equals 18 residues. V lost 4 bases and J lost 0; bases outside the gene matches: 10. Per the germline V gene, CDR1 is SGHNT and CDR2 is YYREEE (reference sequence).